This T cell receptor (beta chain) derives from a study of blood T cell dynamics during melanoma immunotherapy. Time point of the sample: pre-treatment baseline. DNA loading was fixed at 350 to 450 ng for all bulk PBMC samples. This table comes from immunoSEQ multiplex PCR, and its TCRdb copy is limited to in-frame clones, with some not included. The repertoire holds approximately 11,000 clones, with roughly 80% as singletons. As concerns this clone: Antigen: not known.

Study-wide findings and caveats: Disease-control patients' PBMC repertoires became either more clonal or more diverse at W3. The study could not tell melanoma-specific clones from general immune activation.

This CDR3 contains 16 residues. V shed 2 bases and J 2 bases; nucleotides not matched to a gene: 4. The germline CDR1 and CDR2 sequences are MNHEY and SVGAGI. This receptor was taken from a human donor with melanoma. The rearrangement uses TRBV6-5 and TRBJ1-2; 11 nucleotides match TRBD1. This material consisted of blood, taken from a patient treated with checkpoint blockade. The CDR3 coding sequence is TGTGCCAGCAGTTACCACGGGACAGGGGGGAACTATGGCTACACCTTC. Protein: CASSYHGTGGNYGYTF.